Sequencing of this T cell receptor (beta chain) was carried out in a study of siplizumab effects on memory and regulatory T cells. Whole-study results and caveats: Siplizumab significantly reduced alloreactive sequences traceable to unstimulated CD4+ memory cells.

The CDR3 covers 15 residues. Germline-derived CDR1 and CDR2 are MNHEY and SVGAGI. V lost 4 bases, J lost 5 bases, and 6 bases stayed unmatched. Data came from immunoSEQ multiplex PCR; TCRdb stores just in-frame clones and leaves some out. The profile covers some 97,000 clones, with around 92% appearing a single time and about 2.6% taken by the ten largest. Regarding this clone: The antigen is not known.

The source material was CD4+ T cells sorted from blood. The rearrangement links TRBV6-5 to TRBJ2-7; TRBD2 aligns across 12 bases. The receptor comes from a human donor in good health. Some clones in this sample may be carry-over from other donors' samples. The CDR3 is CASSSRLAGEHEQYF. In DNA, the CDR3 is TGTGCCAGCAGTTCGAGACTAGCGGGAGAACACGAGCAGTACTTC.